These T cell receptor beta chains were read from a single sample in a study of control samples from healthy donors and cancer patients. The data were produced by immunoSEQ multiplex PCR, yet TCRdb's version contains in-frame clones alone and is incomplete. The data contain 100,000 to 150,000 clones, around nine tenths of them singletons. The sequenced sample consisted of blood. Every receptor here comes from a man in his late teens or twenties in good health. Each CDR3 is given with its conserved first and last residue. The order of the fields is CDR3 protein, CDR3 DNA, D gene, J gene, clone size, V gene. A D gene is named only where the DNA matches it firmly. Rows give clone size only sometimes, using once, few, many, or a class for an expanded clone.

cdr3_aa: CSVEGGRLRTDTQYF
cdr3_nt: TGCAGCGTTGAGGGCGGGAGACTACGCACAGATACGCAGTATTTT
d_call: TRBD2
j_call: TRBJ2-3
clone_size: .
v_call: TRBV29-1

cdr3_aa: CASSAGTGNTEAFF
cdr3_nt: TGTGCCAGCAGCGCCGGGACAGGGAACACTGAAGCTTTCTTT
d_call: TRBD1
j_call: TRBJ1-1
clone_size: .
v_call: TRBV9

cdr3_aa: CAISGTTNTGELFF
cdr3_nt: TGTGCCATCAGCGGGACTACGAACACCGGGGAGCTGTTTTTT
d_call: TRBD2
j_call: TRBJ2-2
clone_size: .
v_call: TRBV10-3

cdr3_aa: CASSETGGQGETQYF
cdr3_nt: TGTGCCAGCAGTGAAACAGGGGGCCAGGGGGAGACCCAGTACTTC
d_call: TRBD1
j_call: TRBJ2-5
clone_size: .
v_call: TRBV2

cdr3_aa: CASNPSGEFNSPLHF
cdr3_nt: TGTGCCAGCAACCCAAGTGGGGAATTTAATTCACCCCTCCACTTT
d_call: .
j_call: TRBJ1-6
clone_size: .
v_call: TRBV6-2/TRBV6-3

cdr3_aa: CASRTQVNTEAFF
cdr3_nt: TGTGCCAGCAGAACACAGGTGAACACTGAAGCTTTCTTT
d_call: .
j_call: TRBJ1-1
clone_size: .
v_call: TRBV2

cdr3_aa: CASSASYNEQFF
cdr3_nt: TGTGCCAGCAGTGCGTCCTACAATGAGCAGTTCTTC
d_call: .
j_call: TRBJ2-1
clone_size: once
v_call: TRBV2

cdr3_aa: CATLEVNTGELFF
cdr3_nt: TGTGCCACCTTAGAGGTGAACACCGGGGAGCTGTTTTTT
d_call: .
j_call: TRBJ2-2
clone_size: .
v_call: TRBV24-1

cdr3_aa: CASGPGHLNEKLFF
cdr3_nt: TGTGCCAGCGGCCCGGGACACCTTAATGAAAAACTGTTTTTT
d_call: .
j_call: TRBJ1-4
clone_size: .
v_call: TRBV28

cdr3_aa: CASSGEQINQPQHF
cdr3_nt: TGTGCCAGCAGCGGAGAACAGATCAATCAGCCCCAGCATTTT
d_call: .
j_call: TRBJ1-5
clone_size: few
v_call: TRBV7-2

cdr3_aa: CASSESDQPQHF
cdr3_nt: TGTGCCAGCAGTGAGAGTGATCAGCCCCAGCATTTT
d_call: .
j_call: TRBJ1-5
clone_size: .
v_call: TRBV6-1

cdr3_aa: CASSYKPGQGNYNEQFF
cdr3_nt: TGTGCCAGCAGCTATAAGCCGGGACAGGGGAACTACAATGAGCAGTTCTTC
d_call: TRBD1
j_call: TRBJ2-1
clone_size: .
v_call: TRBV7-3

cdr3_aa: CASTGGGQGTYEQYF
cdr3_nt: TGTGCCAGCACCGGAGGGGGGCAGGGGACCTACGAGCAGTACTTC
d_call: .
j_call: TRBJ2-7
clone_size: once
v_call: TRBV6-5

cdr3_aa: CASSSLVGQFF
cdr3_nt: TGTGCCAGCAGCTCGCTCGTTGGGCAGTTCTTC
d_call: .
j_call: TRBJ2-1
clone_size: .
v_call: TRBV7-9

cdr3_aa: CASVPEADSFMDTQYF
cdr3_nt: TGTGCTAGTGTTCCGGAGGCGGACTCCTTTATGGATACGCAGTATTTT
d_call: .
j_call: TRBJ2-3
clone_size: .
v_call: TRBV12-5

cdr3_aa: CASSSPGQGLTDTQYF
cdr3_nt: TGTGCCAGCAGCTCCCCGGGACAGGGCCTCACAGATACGCAGTATTTT
d_call: TRBD1
j_call: TRBJ2-3
clone_size: .
v_call: TRBV3-1/TRBV3-2

cdr3_aa: CASTTGNPEAFF
cdr3_nt: TGTGCCAGCACGACAGGGAACCCTGAAGCTTTCTTT
d_call: TRBD1
j_call: TRBJ1-1
clone_size: .
v_call: TRBV12-3/TRBV12-4

cdr3_aa: CASSHPTATGELFF
cdr3_nt: TGTGCCAGCAGCCACCCCACGGCCACCGGGGAGCTGTTTTTT
d_call: .
j_call: TRBJ2-2
clone_size: .
v_call: TRBV3-1/TRBV3-2

cdr3_aa: CASSLGLGQSLLSGNTIYF
cdr3_nt: TGTGCCAGCAGCTTAGGGTTAGGGCAGTCTCTACTCTCTGGAAACACCATATATTTT
d_call: .
j_call: TRBJ1-3
clone_size: .
v_call: TRBV13

cdr3_aa: CASSLFGRLAGGPGTDTQYF
cdr3_nt: TGTGCCAGCAGTTTATTTGGGAGACTAGCGGGAGGGCCGGGGACAGATACGCAGTATTTT
d_call: TRBD2
j_call: TRBJ2-3
clone_size: .
v_call: TRBV28

cdr3_aa: CATSGARNNEQFF
cdr3_nt: TGTGCCACCAGTGGGGCGCGAAACAATGAGCAGTTCTTC
d_call: .
j_call: TRBJ2-1
clone_size: .
v_call: TRBV24-1

cdr3_aa: CASSPDRGETQYF
cdr3_nt: TGTGCCAGTAGTCCGGACAGGGGAGAGACCCAGTACTTC
d_call: TRBD1
j_call: TRBJ2-5
clone_size: .
v_call: TRBV19

cdr3_aa: CASNTDREVRWGEQFF
cdr3_nt: TGTGCCAGCAACACGGACAGGGAGGTCCGTTGGGGTGAGCAGTTCTTC
d_call: .
j_call: TRBJ2-1
clone_size: .
v_call: TRBV21-1

cdr3_aa: CASSKGGINEKLFF
cdr3_nt: TGTGCCAGTAGTAAGGGCGGTATAAATGAAAAACTGTTTTTT
d_call: .
j_call: TRBJ1-4
clone_size: once
v_call: TRBV19